The present entry profiles one T cell receptor (beta chain) with its context. Its antigen is not identified. This entry belongs to a study of T-cell memory formation after mild COVID-19. Across the study: Among the donors, TCR clusters were largely specific to each donor.

Study conclusions and caveats: CM and EM subsets held most contracting CD4+ clones; EMRA held CD8+ ones.

TCRdb ran MiXCR on the 5' RACE reads and lists one entry per CDR3 protein. The sample contains roughly 130,000 distinct CDR3 sequences, 16% of which appear only once. CDR1 and CDR2 (germline): SEHNR, FQNEAQ (reference sequence). This CDR3 contains 16 residues. The V and J ends lost 5 bases and 2 bases respectively, with 17 bases between them. The specimen sequenced was PBMCs or a T cell subset sorted from them (not recorded which). The TCR sequence derives from an adult woman who had mild COVID-19 (a few samples of this study predate the infection). Cell type and time point are not known. This chain links TRBV7-9 with TRBJ2-3; either TRBD1 or TRBD2 may fit D (5 bases each). CDR3 region: CASSARDGRNTDTQYF. Written as DNA, the CDR3 is TGTGCCAGCAGCGCTAGGGACGGTCGCAACACAGATACGCAGTATTTT. Full variable domain (outside the CDR3, taken from reference TRBV7-9 and TRBJ2-3): DTGVSQNPRHKITKRGQNVTFRCDPISEHNRLYWYRQTLGQGPEFLTYFQNEAQLEKSRLLSDRFSAERPKGSFSTLEIQRTEQGDSAMYLCASSARDGRNTDTQYFGPGTRLTVL.